This TCR beta chain was obtained from a study of sequential checkpoint blockade in melanoma (dated by TCRdb to the late 2010s). Regarding the research as a whole: Patients were randomized 1:1 to first-line nivolumab followed by ipilimumab (arm A) or ipilimumab followed by nivolumab (arm B). Maintenance nivolumab came after each of the two trial sequences.

This specimen's treatment or condition label, per the study, means: randomized to nivolumab then ipilimumab (arm A) or the reverse (arm B). None of the trial patients had been given prior DNA-damaging chemotherapy. On a FACS Aria II flow cytometer, live CD3+CD8+ cells that were negative for CD19 and CD56 were sorted from thawed PBMCs. Samples came from patients with melanoma in CheckMate 064, a randomized, open-label phase II trial of sequential checkpoint blockade. Peripheral blood mononuclear cells were collected by leukapheresis, purified using Ficoll-Paque, and frozen in human serum containing approximately 9.4% DMSO. Immediately after sorting, the purity of sorted blood CD3+CD8+ cells was verified to be >95%, after which DNA was extracted. TCRbeta CDR3 regions were immunosequenced from genomic DNA with the immunoSEQ Assay. Before high-throughput sequencing, the genomic DNA was amplified using bias-controlled multiplex PCR. The authors processed their data as follows. To quantify the absolute abundance of each unique TCRbeta CDR3 region, the sequences were collapsed and filtered. Clonality, defined as 1 minus Pielou's evenness, was calculated using only productive rearrangements. A previously published method was used to identify clones whose frequencies were significantly greater in on-treatment samples than in baseline samples. The immuneACCESS repertoire file appears here via TCRdb, limited to in-frame rearrangements. These files lack a portion of the clones; in checked studies, under half of the deficit traces to unresolved V genes, and the cause of the others is not known. V, J and clone size reflect that table, while D and trimming were determined from the DNA. This sample comprises about 25,000 clones, roughly four fifths of them detected only once. Jointly, the top ten make up 22% of the sample.

Broad study findings and their caveats: Validation of the response-prediction model combining TCR metrics and mutation burden is needed in larger, independent patient cohorts.

Turning to this clone: Its cognate antigen has yet to be identified. Base quality data are lacking; no much larger clone is found one base away.

This clonotype was sampled from a human donor with melanoma. The specimen was CD8+ T cells sorted from blood (inferred from file names), collected from a patient given nivolumab and ipilimumab in sequence.

The CDR3 region: CASSLGQGAYEQYF. The DNA sequence follows: TGTGCCAGCAGCTTAGGTCAGGGCGCTTACGAGCAGTACTTC. Recombination connected TRBV11-2 to TRBJ2-7; a weak D assignment points to TRBD1 (5 bases agree). At the junction V is shortened by 1 base and J by 4 bases, with 11 bases in between. The CDR3, cysteine through phenylalanine, is 14 amino acids long. The read is trimmed to its CDR3 DNA, 42 bases read in frame from base 1. The germline V gene gives CDR1 as SGHAT and CDR2 as FQNNGV. Here the CDR3 is joined to the reference TRBV11-2 and TRBJ2-7 genes, and the full variable domain is: EAGVAQSPRYKIIEKRQSVAFWCNPISGHATLYWYQQILGQGPKLLIQFQNNGVVDDSQLPKDRFSAERLKGVDSTLKIQPAKLEDSAVYLCASSLGQGAYEQYFGPGTRLTVT.